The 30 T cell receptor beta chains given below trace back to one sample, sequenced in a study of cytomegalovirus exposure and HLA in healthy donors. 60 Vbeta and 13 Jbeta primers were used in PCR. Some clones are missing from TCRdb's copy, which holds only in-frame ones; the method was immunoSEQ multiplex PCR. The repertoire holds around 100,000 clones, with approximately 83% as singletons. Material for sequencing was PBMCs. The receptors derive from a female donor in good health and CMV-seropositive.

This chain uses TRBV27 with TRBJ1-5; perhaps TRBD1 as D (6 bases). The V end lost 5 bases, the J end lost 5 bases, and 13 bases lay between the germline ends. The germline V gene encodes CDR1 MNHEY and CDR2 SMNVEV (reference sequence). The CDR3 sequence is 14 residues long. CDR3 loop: CASSIQGGDQPQHF. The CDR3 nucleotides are TGTGCCAGCAGTATACAGGGAGGGGATCAGCCCCAGCATTTT.

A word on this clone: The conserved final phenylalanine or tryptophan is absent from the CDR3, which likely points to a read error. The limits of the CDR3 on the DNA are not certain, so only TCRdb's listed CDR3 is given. The CDR3 region is CAISESMATLERI. The chain combines TRBV10-3 with TRBJ2-7; the table assigns TRBD2, which was not confirmed against the DNA. The CDR3 comprises 13 residues, both ends counted. Germline V gives CDR1 ENHRY, CDR2 SYGVKD.

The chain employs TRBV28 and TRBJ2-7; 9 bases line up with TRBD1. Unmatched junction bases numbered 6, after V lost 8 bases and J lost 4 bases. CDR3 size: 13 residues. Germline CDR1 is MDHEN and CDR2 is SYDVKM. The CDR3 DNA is TGTGCCAGCTCCGGGACAGGGACTTACGAGCAGTACTTC. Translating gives CASSGTGTYEQYF.

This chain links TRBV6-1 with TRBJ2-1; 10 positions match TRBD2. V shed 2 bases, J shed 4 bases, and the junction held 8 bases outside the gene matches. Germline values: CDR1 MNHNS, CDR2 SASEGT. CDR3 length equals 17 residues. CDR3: CASSERLAGRAYNEQFF. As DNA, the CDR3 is TGTGCCAGCAGTGAAAGACTAGCGGGCAGAGCATACAATGAGCAGTTCTTC.

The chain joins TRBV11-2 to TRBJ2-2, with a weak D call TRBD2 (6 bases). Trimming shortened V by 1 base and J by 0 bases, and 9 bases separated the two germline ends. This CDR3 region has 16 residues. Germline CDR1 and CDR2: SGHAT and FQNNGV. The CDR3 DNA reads TGTGCCAGCAGCTTAGCTTCGGGGGCGAACACCGGGGAGCTGTTTTTT. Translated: CASSLASGANTGELFF. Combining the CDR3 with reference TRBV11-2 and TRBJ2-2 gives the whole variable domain EAGVAQSPRYKIIEKRQSVAFWCNPISGHATLYWYQQILGQGPKLLIQFQNNGVVDDSQLPKDRFSAERLKGVDSTLKIQPAKLEDSAVYLCASSLASGANTGELFFGEGSRLTVL.

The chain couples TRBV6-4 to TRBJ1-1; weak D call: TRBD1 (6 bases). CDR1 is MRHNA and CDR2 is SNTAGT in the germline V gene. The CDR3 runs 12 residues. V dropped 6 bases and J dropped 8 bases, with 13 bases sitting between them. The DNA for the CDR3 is TGTGCCAGCAGCGGAGGGGGGGGCGAAGCTTTCTTT. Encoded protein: CASSGGGGEAFF.

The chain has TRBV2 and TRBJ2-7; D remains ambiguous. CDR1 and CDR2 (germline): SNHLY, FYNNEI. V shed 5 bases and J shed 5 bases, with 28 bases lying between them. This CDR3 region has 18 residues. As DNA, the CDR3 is TGTGCCAGCAGTTTCAAAAATTTTCAGGTTGAGTTTTTCCACGAGCAGTACTTC. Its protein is CASSFKNFQVEFFHEQYF.

The CDR3 region has the DNA TGTGCCAGCAGTTTACCGCTACAGGGCCTAACATTGAACACTGAAGCTTTCTTT. It yields the protein CASSLPLQGLTLNTEAFF. The chain combines TRBV28 with TRBJ1-1; possible D gene TRBD1, 6 bases. The V gene lost 2 bases and the J gene lost 0 bases, with 19 bases spanning the gap. The CDR3 has 18 amino acids. Germline V gene data show CDR1 as MDHEN and CDR2 as SYDVKM.

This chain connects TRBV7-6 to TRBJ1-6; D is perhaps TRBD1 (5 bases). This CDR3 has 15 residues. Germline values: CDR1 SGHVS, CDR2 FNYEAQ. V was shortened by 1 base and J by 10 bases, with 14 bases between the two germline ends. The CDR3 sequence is CASSLESAGISPLHF. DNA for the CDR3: TGTGCCAGCAGCTTAGAATCGGCAGGGATCTCACCCCTCCACTTT.

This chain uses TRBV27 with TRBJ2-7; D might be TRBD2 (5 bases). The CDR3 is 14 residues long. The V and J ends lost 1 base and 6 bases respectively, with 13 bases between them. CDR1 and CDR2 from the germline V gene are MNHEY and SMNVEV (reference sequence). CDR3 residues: CASSLFRAGREQYF. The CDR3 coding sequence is TGTGCCAGCAGTTTATTCCGGGCGGGCCGCGAGCAGTACTTC.

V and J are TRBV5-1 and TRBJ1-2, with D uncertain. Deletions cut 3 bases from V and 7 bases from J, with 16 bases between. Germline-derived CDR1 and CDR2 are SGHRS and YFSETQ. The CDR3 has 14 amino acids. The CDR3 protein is CASSSLNVAGGYTF. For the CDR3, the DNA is TGCGCCAGCAGCTCTCTCAACGTCGCGGGTGGCTACACCTTC.

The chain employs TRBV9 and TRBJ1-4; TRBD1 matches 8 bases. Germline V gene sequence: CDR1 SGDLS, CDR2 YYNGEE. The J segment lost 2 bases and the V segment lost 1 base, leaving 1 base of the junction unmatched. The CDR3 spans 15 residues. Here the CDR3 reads CASSVTGGTNEKLFF. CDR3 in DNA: TGTGCCAGCAGCGTAACAGGGGGGACTAATGAAAAACTGTTTTTT.

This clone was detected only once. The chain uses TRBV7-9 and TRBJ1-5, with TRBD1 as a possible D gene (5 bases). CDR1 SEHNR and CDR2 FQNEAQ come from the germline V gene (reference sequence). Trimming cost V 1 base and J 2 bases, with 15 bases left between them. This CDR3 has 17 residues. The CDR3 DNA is TGTGCCAGCAGCTTAGTATCCGGGGGATTAGGCAATCAGCCCCAGCATTTT. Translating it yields CASSLVSGGLGNQPQHF.

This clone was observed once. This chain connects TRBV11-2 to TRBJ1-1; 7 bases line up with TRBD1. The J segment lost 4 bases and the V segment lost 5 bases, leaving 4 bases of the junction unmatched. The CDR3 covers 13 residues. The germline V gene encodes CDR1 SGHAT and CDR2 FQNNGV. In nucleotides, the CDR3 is TGTGCCAGCAGCCTCGGACAGGCCACTGAAGCTTTCTTT. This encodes CASSLGQATEAFF.

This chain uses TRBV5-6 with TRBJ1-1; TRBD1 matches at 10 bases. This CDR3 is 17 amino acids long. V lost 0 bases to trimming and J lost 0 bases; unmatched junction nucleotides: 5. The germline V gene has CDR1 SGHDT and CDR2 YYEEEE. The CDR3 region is CASSLGGQGHMNTEAFF. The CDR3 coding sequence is TGTGCCAGCAGCTTGGGGGGACAGGGGCACATGAACACTGAAGCTTTCTTT. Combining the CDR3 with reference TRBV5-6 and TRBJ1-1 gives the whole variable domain DAGVTQSPTHLIKTRGQQVTLRCSPKSGHDTVSWYQQALGQGPQFIFQYYEEEERQRGNFPDRFSGHQFPNYSSELNVNALLLGDSALYLCASSLGGQGHMNTEAFFGQGTRLTVV.

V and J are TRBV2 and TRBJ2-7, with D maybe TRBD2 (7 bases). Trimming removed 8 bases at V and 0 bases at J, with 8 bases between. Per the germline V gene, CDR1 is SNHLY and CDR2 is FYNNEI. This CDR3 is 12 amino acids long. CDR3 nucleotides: TGTGCCAGCGGGGGGGCCTCCTACGAGCAGTACTTC. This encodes CASGGASYEQYF.

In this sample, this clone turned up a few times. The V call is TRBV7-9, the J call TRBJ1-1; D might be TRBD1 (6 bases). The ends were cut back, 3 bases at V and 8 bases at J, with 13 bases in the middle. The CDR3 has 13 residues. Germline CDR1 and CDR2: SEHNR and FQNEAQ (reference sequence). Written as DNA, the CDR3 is TGTGCCAGCAGCTTCGTCAGGGGCCGGGAAGCTTTCTTT. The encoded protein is CASSFVRGREAFF.

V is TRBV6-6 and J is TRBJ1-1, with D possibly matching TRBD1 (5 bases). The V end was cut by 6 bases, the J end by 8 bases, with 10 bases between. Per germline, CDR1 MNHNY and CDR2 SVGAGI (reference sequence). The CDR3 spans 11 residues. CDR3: CASRADREAFF. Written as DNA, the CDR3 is TGTGCCAGCAGGGCTGACAGAGAAGCTTTCTTT.

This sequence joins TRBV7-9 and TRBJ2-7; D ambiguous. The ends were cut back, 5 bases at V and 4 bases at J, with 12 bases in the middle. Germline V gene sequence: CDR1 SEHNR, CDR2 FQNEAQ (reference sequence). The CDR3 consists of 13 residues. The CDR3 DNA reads TGTGCCAGCAGCCGAGGAGCTGGGTACGAGCAGTACTTC. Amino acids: CASSRGAGYEQYF.

CDR3 DNA sequence: TGTGCCAGTAGTGCACGACTAGCGGGGGGGTACAATGAGCAGTTCTTC. This translates into CASSARLAGGYNEQFF. The chain links TRBV19 to TRBJ2-1, with 14 nucleotides matching TRBD2. The germline gives CDR1 LNHDA, CDR2 SQIVND (reference sequence). There are 16 residues in the CDR3. V was clipped by 5 bases and J by 4 bases; unmatched bases: 4.

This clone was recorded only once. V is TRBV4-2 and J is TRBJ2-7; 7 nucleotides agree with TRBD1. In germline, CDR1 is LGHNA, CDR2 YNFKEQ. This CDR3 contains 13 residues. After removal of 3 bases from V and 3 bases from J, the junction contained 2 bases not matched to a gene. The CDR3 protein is CASSQGTDYEQYF. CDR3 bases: TGTGCCAGCAGCCAGGGGACAGACTACGAGCAGTACTTC.

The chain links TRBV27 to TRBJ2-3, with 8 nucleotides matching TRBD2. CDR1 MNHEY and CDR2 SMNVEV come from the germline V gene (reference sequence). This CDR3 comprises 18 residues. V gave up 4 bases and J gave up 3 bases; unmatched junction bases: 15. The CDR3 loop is CASSSHRGTAGETDTQYF. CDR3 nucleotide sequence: TGTGCCAGCAGTTCCCACCGCGGTACAGCGGGAGAGACAGATACGCAGTATTTT.

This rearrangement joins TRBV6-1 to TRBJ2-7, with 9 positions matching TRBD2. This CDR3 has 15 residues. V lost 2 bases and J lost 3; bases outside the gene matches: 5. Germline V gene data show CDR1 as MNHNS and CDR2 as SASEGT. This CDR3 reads CASSEMASGIYEQYF. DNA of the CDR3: TGTGCCAGCAGTGAAATGGCTAGCGGGATCTACGAGCAGTACTTC.

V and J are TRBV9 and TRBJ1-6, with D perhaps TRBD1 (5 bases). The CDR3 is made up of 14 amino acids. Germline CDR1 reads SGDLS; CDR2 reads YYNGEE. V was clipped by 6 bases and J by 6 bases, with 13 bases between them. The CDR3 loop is CASTSKGSNSPLHF. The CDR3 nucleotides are TGTGCCAGCACATCAAAGGGGTCTAATTCACCCCTCCACTTT.

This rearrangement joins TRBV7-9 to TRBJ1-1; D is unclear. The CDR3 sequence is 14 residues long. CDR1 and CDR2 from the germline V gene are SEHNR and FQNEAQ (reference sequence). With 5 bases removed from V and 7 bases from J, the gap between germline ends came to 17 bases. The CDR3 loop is CASSIFRVGLEAFF. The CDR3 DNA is TGTGCCAGCAGCATTTTCCGGGTCGGCCTTGAAGCTTTCTTT. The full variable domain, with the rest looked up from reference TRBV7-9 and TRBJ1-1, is DTGVSQNPRHKITKRGQNVTFRCDPISEHNRLYWYRQTLGQGPEFLTYFQNEAQLEKSRLLSDRFSAERPKGSFSTLEIQRTEQGDSAMYLCASSIFRVGLEAFFGQGTRLTVV.

The CDR3 sequence: CSASWGVEAFF. CDR3 nucleotides: TGCAGTGCTAGCTGGGGGGTTGAAGCTTTCTTT. The chain employs TRBV20-1 and TRBJ1-1; possible D gene TRBD1, 5 bases. Germline CDR1 DFQATT, CDR2 SNEGSKA (reference sequence). The CDR3 totals 11 residues. Trimming took 3 bases from V and 7 from J, leaving 9 bases between them.

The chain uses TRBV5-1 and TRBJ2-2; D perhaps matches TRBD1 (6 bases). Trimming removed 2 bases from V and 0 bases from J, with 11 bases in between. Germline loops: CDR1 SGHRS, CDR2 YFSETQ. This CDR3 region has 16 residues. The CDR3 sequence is CASSFIGGPNTGELFF. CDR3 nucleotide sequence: TGCGCCAGCAGCTTTATAGGGGGACCGAACACCGGGGAGCTGTTTTTT.

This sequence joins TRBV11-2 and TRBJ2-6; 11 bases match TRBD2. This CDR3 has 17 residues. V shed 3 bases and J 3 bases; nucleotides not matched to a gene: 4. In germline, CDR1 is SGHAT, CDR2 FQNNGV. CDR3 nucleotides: TGTGCCAGCAGCTTCACTAGCGGGAGTGGTGGGGCCAACGTCCTGACTTTC. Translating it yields CASSFTSGSGGANVLTF.

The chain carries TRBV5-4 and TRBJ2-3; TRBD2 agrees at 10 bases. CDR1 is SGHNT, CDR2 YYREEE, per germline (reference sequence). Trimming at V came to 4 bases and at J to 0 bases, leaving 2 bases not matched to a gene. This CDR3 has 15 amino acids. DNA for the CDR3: TGTGCCAGCAGCACGGGACTAGCGAGCACAGATACGCAGTATTTT. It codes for CASSTGLASTDTQYF.

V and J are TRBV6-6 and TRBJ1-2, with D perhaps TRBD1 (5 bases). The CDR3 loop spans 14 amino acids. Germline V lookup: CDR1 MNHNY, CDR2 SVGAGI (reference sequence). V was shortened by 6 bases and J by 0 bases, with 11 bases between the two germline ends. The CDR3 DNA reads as TGTGCCAGCAGAGACAGTCGTTCTAACTATGGCTACACCTTC. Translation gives CASRDSRSNYGYTF.